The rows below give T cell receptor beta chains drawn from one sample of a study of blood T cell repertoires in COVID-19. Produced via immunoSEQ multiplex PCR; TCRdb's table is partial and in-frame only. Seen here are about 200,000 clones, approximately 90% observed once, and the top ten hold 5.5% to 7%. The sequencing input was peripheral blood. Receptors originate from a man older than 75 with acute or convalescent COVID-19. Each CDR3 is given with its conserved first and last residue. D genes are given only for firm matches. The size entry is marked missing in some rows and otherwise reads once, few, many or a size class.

TGTGCCAGCAGCATCGGGGGTAGCGGGGTCTCCTACAATGAGCAGTTCTTC,CASSIGGSGVSYNEQFF,TRBV11-3,TRBD2,NA,TRBJ2-1
TGTGCCAGCCAGCGGACCTTGAACACTGAAGCTTTCTTT,CASQRTLNTEAFF,TRBV6-5,NA,NA,TRBJ1-1
TGTGCCAGCAGCTTAGGGACAGGGAACACTGAAGCTTTCTTT,CASSLGTGNTEAFF,TRBV11-2,TRBD1,NA,TRBJ1-1
TGTGCCAGCAGTGCTACAGGGGGCGATACGCAGTATTTT,CASSATGGDTQYF,TRBV6-6,TRBD1,NA,TRBJ2-3
TGTGCCAGCAGCTCCGGGGAGGGACTAGCTCGCTATGGCTACACCTTC,CASSSGEGLARYGYTF,TRBV7-9,NA,NA,TRBJ1-2
TGTGCCAGTAGTATAGGTGAGGGCGGATGGCCCCAGCATTTT,CASSIGEGGWPQHF,TRBV19,NA,NA,TRBJ1-5
TGTGCCAGCAGCTTAGGGGGGGCGGGAGGTAATGAGCAGTTCTTC,CASSLGGAGGNEQFF,TRBV7-2,TRBD2,NA,TRBJ2-1
TGTGCCAGCAGTTTAAAACCAGGGTTTTGGGGGAACACTGAAGCTTTCTTT,CASSLKPGFWGNTEAFF,TRBV27,NA,NA,TRBJ1-1
TGTGCCAGCAGTTCCGGGACAGGGAGTAACTATGGCTACACCTTC,CASSSGTGSNYGYTF,TRBV6-5,TRBD1,NA,TRBJ1-2
TGTGCCAGCACCCGGGAACCGAACACTGAAGCTTTCTTT,CASTREPNTEAFF,TRBV18,NA,NA,TRBJ1-1
TGTGCCAGCAGCCCACCACAGGGGGCAGCTGAAGCTTTCTTT,CASSPPQGAAEAFF,TRBV7-9,TRBD1,NA,TRBJ1-1
TGTGCCAGCTCACCACGGGCGGGAGGGCCAACAGATACGCAGTATTTT,CASSPRAGGPTDTQYF,TRBV18,TRBD2,NA,TRBJ2-3
TGTGCCAGCAGGATACAGGGTAATGAAAAACTGTTTTTT,CASRIQGNEKLFF,TRBV11-3,NA,NA,TRBJ1-4
TGTGCCAGCAGCCTGAACGGCGGGTCAGGTACGCAGTATTTT,CASSLNGGSGTQYF,TRBV7-2,NA,NA,TRBJ2-3
TGTGCCTGGAGGAAGGACAGAATGAACACTGAAGCTTTCTTT,CAWRKDRMNTEAFF,TRBV30,NA,NA,TRBJ1-1
TGTGCCAGCAACGTTATGGGAGCGACTGAAGCTTTCTTT,CASNVMGATEAFF,TRBV28,NA,once,TRBJ1-1
TGTGCCAGCATGAGATCCGGGACAGATGGGGAGACCCAGTACTTC,CASMRSGTDGETQYF,TRBV6-5,TRBD1,NA,TRBJ2-5
TGTGCCAGCAGCTCAAACAGGGGCAGGACCGGGGAGCTGTTTTTT,CASSSNRGRTGELFF,TRBV11-2,TRBD1,NA,TRBJ2-2
TGTGCCGTCCAGCGATGGGTTGTGGGTGGCTACACCTTC,CAVQRWVVGGYTF,TRBV12-3/TRBV12-4,NA,NA,TRBJ1-2
TGTGCCAGCAGGTCACTCCAGAAGCGGGTCACAGATACGCAGTATTTT,CASRSLQKRVTDTQYF,TRBV27,NA,NA,TRBJ2-3
TGTGCCAGCTCAAAGGGGACTAACGACAATGAGCAGTTCTTC,CASSKGTNDNEQFF,TRBV18,TRBD2,NA,TRBJ2-1
TGTGCCATCAGTGAGTCTGCAGGGCCCGGGGAGCTGTTTTTT,CAISESAGPGELFF,TRBV10-3,NA,NA,TRBJ2-2
TGTGCCAGCAGCTTGCCTCAGACAGGGACCGGGGAGCTGTTTTTT,CASSLPQTGTGELFF,TRBV5-6,TRBD1,NA,TRBJ2-2
TGTGCCAGCAGTTTATGGCTAGCGGGGTCGAATGAGCAGTTCTTC,CASSLWLAGSNEQFF,TRBV27,TRBD2,NA,TRBJ2-1
TGTGCCACCCTCTTAGGGGGAGCTGGAAACACCATATATTTT,CATLLGGAGNTIYF,TRBV24-1,NA,NA,TRBJ1-3
TGTGCCAGCGGATTCTCTCGGGCAGGGGGCGGAAAACTGTTTTTT,CASGFSRAGGGKLFF,TRBV27,TRBD1,NA,TRBJ1-4